These 15 T cell receptor beta chains share one sample of origin, sequenced in a study of blood T cell repertoires in COVID-19. Data came from immunoSEQ multiplex PCR; TCRdb stores just in-frame clones and leaves some out. This table has about 290,000 clones, 85% appearing once. Sequencing was done on a sample of peripheral blood. These receptors originate from a woman aged 45-65 years with active or convalescent COVID-19.

The chain employs TRBV7-8 and TRBJ2-5, with 10 bases identical to TRBD1. The CDR3 is 14 amino acids. Germline CDR1 reads SGHVS; CDR2 reads FQNEAQ. The junction had 2 bases not matched to a gene; V was cut back by 5 bases and J by 2 bases. Here the CDR3 reads CASSRTGGQETQYF. The CDR3 nucleotides read TGTGCCAGCAGCCGGACAGGGGGTCAAGAGACCCAGTACTTC.

This clone has only one observation. The genes are TRBV6-6 and TRBJ1-1, with D possibly TRBD1 on 5 matching bases. V shed 6 bases and J shed 7 bases, with 15 bases lying between them. Germline V gene sequence: CDR1 MNHNY, CDR2 SVGAGI (reference sequence). The CDR3 spans 13 residues. Here the CDR3 reads CASRLSLGGEAFF. The CDR3 DNA is TGTGCCAGCAGGCTCAGCCTGGGGGGTGAAGCTTTCTTT.

This chain links TRBV24-1 with TRBJ1-1, with D possibly TRBD1 on 6 matching bases. This CDR3 region has 14 residues. V gave up 7 bases and J gave up 1 base, with 12 bases separating them. Germline V gives CDR1 KGHDR, CDR2 SFDVKD. The CDR3 spells CATRDSPENTEAFF. For the CDR3, the DNA is TGTGCCACCAGGGACAGTCCGGAGAACACTGAAGCTTTCTTT.

The chain couples TRBV5-1 to TRBJ1-3; TRBD1 agrees at 11 bases. Trimming at V came to 0 bases and at J to 9 bases, leaving 8 bases not matched to a gene. The CDR3 has 16 residues. Germline assignment: CDR1 SGHRS and CDR2 YFSETQ. CDR3 sequence (DNA): TGCGCCAGCAGCTTGGGGACAGGGGGCTCGTGGTCCACCATATATTTT. Its protein is CASSLGTGGSWSTIYF. Full variable domain (outside the CDR3, taken from reference TRBV5-1 and TRBJ1-3): KAGVTQTPRYLIKTRGQQVTLSCSPISGHRSVSWYQQTPGQGLQFLFEYFSETQRNKGNFPGRFSGRQFSNSRSEMNVSTLELGDSALYLCASSLGTGGSWSTIYFGEGSWLTVV.

This clone was recorded once. This chain links TRBV2 with TRBJ1-3; D not resolved. CDR1 is SNHLY and CDR2 is FYNNEI in the germline V gene. Between the trimmed V and J ends, which lost 5 bases and 4 bases, there was a span of 6 bases. The CDR3 runs 12 residues. CDR3 amino acids: CASSFSGNTIYF. The CDR3 region has the DNA TGTGCCAGCAGTTTTTCAGGAAACACCATATATTTT. The full variable domain, with the rest looked up from reference TRBV2 and TRBJ1-3, is EPEVTQTPSHQVTQMGQEVILRCVPISNHLYFYWYRQILGQKVEFLVSFYNNEISEKSEIFDDQFSVERPDGSNFTLKIRSTKLEDSAMYFCASSFSGNTIYFGEGSWLTVV.

The chain is built from TRBV7-6 and TRBJ1-6, with no clear D. The germline V gene has CDR1 SGHVS and CDR2 FNYEAQ. Trimming pared 1 base from V and 4 bases from J, leaving 11 bases between. CDR3 size: 16 residues. For the CDR3, the DNA is TGTGCCAGCAGCTTAGGCGGCAGTCGATATAATTCACCCCTCCACTTT. As protein: CASSLGGSRYNSPLHF.

The chain employs TRBV28 and TRBJ1-6; 7 positions agree with TRBD1. CDR1 MDHEN and CDR2 SYDVKM come from the germline V gene. The CDR3 loop spans 14 amino acids. J gave up 7 bases and V 4 bases, and 4 bases lay outside the gene matches. CDR3 amino acids: CASSSVRGNSPLHF. The CDR3 DNA sequence: TGTGCCAGCAGTTCTGTCAGGGGGAATTCACCCCTCCACTTT.

This sequence joins TRBV15 and TRBJ2-7; D may be TRBD2 (6 bases). Germline V gives CDR1 LNHNV, CDR2 YYDKDF (reference sequence). Trimming removed 1 base at V and 2 bases at J, with 15 bases between. The CDR3 consists of 16 residues. In DNA form, the CDR3 reads TGTGCCACCAGCAGAGGTGCAGGGACTTATGCCTACGAGCAGTACTTC. Amino acids: CATSRGAGTYAYEQYF. Full variable domain (rest looked up from reference TRBV15 and TRBJ2-7): DAMVIQNPRYQVTQFGKPVTLSCSQTLNHNVMYWYQQKSSQAPKLLFHYYDKDFNNEADTPDNFQSRRPNTSFCFLDIRSPGLGDTAMYLCATSRGAGTYAYEQYFGPGTRLTVT.

This chain uses TRBV9 with TRBJ1-5, with TRBD1 as a possible D gene (6 bases). From germline, CDR1 is SGDLS and CDR2 YYNGEE. Trimming pared 3 bases from V and 0 bases from J, leaving 19 bases between. CDR3 size: 18 residues. The chain's CDR3 is CASSGNRQVTHSNQPQHF. DNA of the CDR3: TGTGCCAGCAGCGGGAATCGACAGGTTACGCATAGCAATCAGCCCCAGCATTTT.

V gene TRBV7-6 combines with J gene TRBJ2-2, with a weak D call TRBD1 (6 bases). The CDR3 is made up of 16 amino acids. From germline, CDR1 is SGHVS and CDR2 FNYEAQ. Trimming shortened V by 5 bases and J by 0 bases, and 13 bases separated the two germline ends. CDR3 bases: TGTGCCAGCAGCCCCGGGACACCTGCGAACACCGGGGAGCTGTTTTTT. Residues: CASSPGTPANTGELFF.

Regarding this clone: Other DNA sequences in this specimen translate into the identical CDR3. V and J are TRBV5-1 and TRBJ2-7; D is possibly TRBD2 (6 bases). The germline V gene has CDR1 SGHRS and CDR2 YFSETQ. V lost 0 bases and J lost 4, with 8 bases in between. This CDR3 region has 13 residues. CDR3 region: CASSLVEGYEQYF. The DNA of the CDR3 is TGCGCCAGCAGCTTGGTGGAGGGTTACGAGCAGTACTTC.

This sequence joins TRBV29-1 and TRBJ2-7, with 7 bases matching TRBD2. Trimming took 5 bases from V and 5 from J; bases not matched to a gene: 6. Per the germline V gene, CDR1 is SQVTM and CDR2 is ANQGSEA. The CDR3 length is 12 residues. The CDR3 region has the DNA TGCAGCGTTACGCGGGAGAGCCACGAGCAGTACTTC. Its protein product is CSVTRESHEQYF.

The V gene is TRBV5-1, the J gene TRBJ1-5; possibly TRBD1 for D (5 bases). The germline V and J ends were trimmed by 3 bases and 9 bases, with 19 bases remaining between them. Germline V gene data show CDR1 as SGHRS and CDR2 as YFSETQ. The CDR3 spans 15 residues. The CDR3, as DNA: TGCGCCAGCAGCTACGACTCCCCAGGGTTGTGGCCCCAGCATTTT. Translated: CASSYDSPGLWPQHF.

This chain uses TRBV2 with TRBJ2-3; 8 positions agree with TRBD1. The CDR3 totals 16 residues. With V trimmed by 6 bases and J by 4 bases, 12 bases remained unmatched. Per the germline V gene, CDR1 is SNHLY and CDR2 is FYNNEI. The CDR3 region has the DNA TGTGCCAGCAGGGCGGACAGGGCCCCGAGGGCAGATACGCAGTATTTT. Encoded protein: CASRADRAPRADTQYF.

The chain is built from TRBV3-1 (or the pseudogene TRBV3-2) and TRBJ2-7; 7 nucleotides agree with TRBD2. The V segment lost 0 bases and the J segment 4 bases; nucleotides outside the gene matches: 6. CDR3 length equals 15 residues. CDR1 LGHDT and CDR2 YNNKEL come from the germline V gene (reference sequence). The CDR3 DNA reads as TGTGCCAGCAGCCAAGAACCAGCGGGAACTTACGAGCAGTACTTC. Protein: CASSQEPAGTYEQYF.